These 14 T cell receptor beta chains came from one sample sequenced in a study of Tregs in tolerant kidney transplant recipients. Related graft donors supplied nonmyeloablative bone marrow transplants, and mixed chimerism was transient. Using immunoSEQ multiplex PCR, the repertoire was profiled, and TCRdb retains in-frame clones only, with some absent. The sample contains fewer than 60,000 clones, about nine tenths of which appear only once. Material: CD8+ T cells from blood (PBMCs), obtained 24 months after the transplant. The receptors derive from a human patient who received a combined kidney and bone marrow transplant. Some T cells may arise from the graft donor.

The CDR3 loop is CASILAGSGEQYF. CDR3 in DNA: TGTGCCAGCATCCTAGCGGGCAGCGGGGAGCAGTACTTC. The rearrangement joins TRBV13 to TRBJ2-7; 8 nucleotides align to TRBD2. The germline CDR1 and CDR2 sequences are PRHDT and FYEKMQ (reference sequence). This CDR3 has 13 residues. J was trimmed by 7 bases and V by 7 bases; bases with no gene match: 9.

This clone was detected once. The chain is built from TRBV19 and TRBJ2-7, with a possible D match to TRBD2 (5 bases). Trimming cost V 5 bases and J 4 bases, with 18 bases left between them. There are 15 residues in the CDR3. In germline, CDR1 is LNHDA, CDR2 SQIVND (reference sequence). DNA for the CDR3: TGTGCCAGTAGTTGGGGTGAGGGATCGGCGTACGAGCAGTACTTC. This gives the protein CASSWGEGSAYEQYF.

J is TRBJ2-7 and V is TRBV19; a weak D match, TRBD1 (6 bases). The V gene's germline CDR1 is LNHDA and CDR2 SQIVND (reference sequence). CDR3 length: 15 amino acids. V lost 5 bases, J lost 3 bases, and 17 bases lay in between. The chain's CDR3 is CASSLKDSPIYEQYF. The CDR3 coding sequence is TGTGCCAGTAGTCTAAAGGACAGCCCAATCTACGAGCAGTACTTC.

V gene TRBV30 combines with J gene TRBJ2-7; D may be TRBD2 (6 bases). Per the germline V gene, CDR1 is GTSNPN and CDR2 is SVGIG (reference sequence). V gave up 4 bases and J gave up 0 bases, with 10 bases separating them. CDR3 length equals 13 residues. As DNA, the CDR3 is TGTGCCTGGACCGGGGGTCACTCCTACGAGCAGTACTTC. It specifies CAWTGGHSYEQYF.

This chain joins TRBV6-5 and TRBJ1-2, with D uncertain. With 6 bases removed from V and 2 bases from J, the gap between germline ends came to 13 bases. This CDR3 has 14 residues. CDR1 and CDR2 from the germline V gene are MNHEY and SVGAGI. The CDR3 nucleotides are TGTGCCAGCAGCACGGGTGGGGAGAACTATGGCTACACCTTC. It codes for CASSTGGENYGYTF.

This clone has more than one count but fewer than ten. This chain joins TRBV6-5 and TRBJ2-1; possible D gene TRBD2, 7 bases. V lost 0 bases and J lost 8, with 14 bases in between. Germline V gene lookup returns CDR1 MNHEY and CDR2 SVGAGI. The CDR3 has 15 amino acids. CDR3 in amino acids: CASSYSVGGAHEQFF. As DNA, the CDR3 is TGTGCCAGCAGTTACTCTGTAGGGGGGGCGCATGAGCAGTTCTTC.

CDR3 protein: CASSEGHGGSGDGGYTF. CDR3 DNA sequence: TGCGCCAGCAGTGAGGGTCATGGGGGCAGTGGAGACGGTGGCTACACCTTC. This chain connects TRBV4-1 to TRBJ1-2, with D maybe TRBD1 (6 bases). The CDR3 totals 17 residues. Germline-derived CDR1 and CDR2 are MGHRA and YSYEKL. Trimming removed 6 bases at V and 7 bases at J, with 27 bases between.

As regards this clone: Other DNA sequences in this sample translate to the same CDR3. The rearrangement joins TRBV7-3 to TRBJ1-2, with 8 nucleotides matching TRBD1. V lost 5 bases, J lost 5 bases, and 7 bases stayed unmatched. This CDR3 is 14 amino acids long. The germline CDR1 and CDR2 sequences are SGHTA and FQGTGA. The CDR3 DNA reads as TGTGCCAGCAGCCCAGGGACAGGAGATTATGGCTACACCTTC. It translates to CASSPGTGDYGYTF.

Only a few counts were recorded for this clone. The rearrangement joins TRBV2 to TRBJ2-7; perhaps TRBD1 as D (7 bases). The V end lost 7 bases, the J end lost 6 bases, and 16 bases lay between the germline ends. This CDR3 spans 13 amino acids. In germline, CDR1 is SNHLY, CDR2 FYNNEI. The CDR3 DNA sequence: TGTGCCAGCATTCCAGGGGGGTCTCCCGAGCAGTACTTC. This translates into CASIPGGSPEQYF.

This chain connects TRBV13 to TRBJ1-1, with 9 bases that match TRBD1. Germline V gives CDR1 PRHDT, CDR2 FYEKMQ (reference sequence). This CDR3 contains 15 residues. With 4 bases clipped from V and 7 bases from J, the junction kept 10 bases outside the gene matches. CDR3 residues: CASSSTGTGKVEAFF. CDR3 in DNA: TGTGCCAGCAGCTCCACCGGGACAGGGAAAGTTGAAGCTTTCTTT.

J is TRBJ1-3 and V is TRBV7-9; D unresolved. This CDR3 is built from 16 residues. The germline gives CDR1 SEHNR, CDR2 FQNEAQ (reference sequence). The ends were cut back, 3 bases at V and 4 bases at J, with 16 bases in the middle. The CDR3 spells CASSFYMPENGNTIYF. CDR3 nucleotide sequence: TGTGCCAGCAGCTTTTATATGCCGGAGAACGGAAACACCATATATTTT.

J is TRBJ2-1 and V is TRBV25-1, with 11 bases lining up with TRBD1. V lost 9 bases, J lost 7 bases, and 5 bases stayed unmatched. The CDR3 loop spans 13 amino acids. CDR1 and CDR2 from the germline V gene are MGHDK and SYGVNS. The CDR3 here is CARGTGGWNEQFF. CDR3 bases: TGTGCCAGGGGGACAGGGGGGTGGAATGAGCAGTTCTTC. The variable domain in full, completed from reference TRBV25-1 and TRBJ2-1, reads EADIYQTPRYLVIGTGKKITLECSQTMGHDKMYWYQQDPGMELHLIHYSYGVNSTEKGDLSSESTVSRIRTEHFPLTLESARPSHTSQYLCARGTGGWNEQFFGPGTRLTVL.

The chain links TRBV4-1 to TRBJ1-1; no firm D call. V was pared by 2 bases and J by 11 bases, with 15 bases between. Germline lookup yields CDR1 MGHRA and CDR2 YSYEKL. CDR3 length: 13 amino acids. In nucleotides, the CDR3 is TGCGCCAGCAGCCAAACGAGAGATGGGGAGGCTTTCTTT. The encoded protein is CASSQTRDGEAFF.

V gene TRBV27 combines with J gene TRBJ2-1; TRBD1 is a possible D gene (6 bases). The germline V gene has CDR1 MNHEY and CDR2 SMNVEV (reference sequence). Trimming shortened V by 3 bases and J by 4 bases, and 13 bases separated the two germline ends. The CDR3 covers 15 residues. CDR3 nucleotide sequence: TGTGCCAGCAGTTTCCAGGGGCCTCGATACAATGAGCAGTTCTTC. Amino acid sequence: CASSFQGPRYNEQFF.